Shown below are 19 T cell receptor beta chains from a single sample sequenced in a study of chemoradiotherapy in HPV16-positive cancers. The repertoire was sequenced with immunoSEQ multiplex PCR; TCRdb's copy has only in-frame clones and lacks some. Among a few thousand clones, 90% were seen once, and the ten largest hold approximately 5%. Sequencing was performed on tumor tissue, taken from a patient who underwent chemoradiotherapy. Every receptor here comes from a human donor with HPV-associated anogenital cancer.

The chain recombines TRBV7-9 with TRBJ1-5; D call uncertain. V was cut by 8 bases and J by 2 bases, with 7 bases left in between. The CDR3 sequence is 12 residues long. The germline CDR1 and CDR2 sequences are SEHNR and FQNEAQ (reference sequence). CDR3 region: CASRMGNQPQHF. CDR3 sequence (DNA): TGTGCCAGCCGGATGGGCAATCAGCCCCAGCATTTT. Combining the CDR3 with reference TRBV7-9 and TRBJ1-5 gives the whole variable domain DTGVSQNPRHKITKRGQNVTFRCDPISEHNRLYWYRQTLGQGPEFLTYFQNEAQLEKSRLLSDRFSAERPKGSFSTLEIQRTEQGDSAMYLCASRMGNQPQHFGDGTRLSIL.

This chain connects TRBV10-3 to TRBJ1-5, with 10 bases matching TRBD1. There are 14 residues in the CDR3. The germline gives CDR1 ENHRY, CDR2 SYGVKD. The junction had 2 bases not matched to a gene; V was cut back by 9 bases and J by 0 bases. CDR3 bases: TGTGCCATTGGGACAGGGGATAGCAATCAGCCCCAGCATTTT. Its protein product is CAIGTGDSNQPQHF.

This clone turned up a few times. This chain links TRBV7-9 with TRBJ1-6, with a weak D call TRBD1 (5 bases). Germline CDR1 SEHNR, CDR2 FQNEAQ (reference sequence). This CDR3 is built from 15 residues. V lost 4 bases, J lost 4 bases, and 11 bases lay in between. The CDR3 sequence is CASSSGTDYNSPLHF. CDR3 coding DNA: TGTGCCAGCAGCTCCGGGACTGATTATAATTCACCCCTCCACTTT.

The chain couples TRBV27 to TRBJ1-4; possible D gene TRBD1, 5 bases. Germline CDR1 reads MNHEY; CDR2 reads SMNVEV (reference sequence). V was trimmed by 3 bases and J by 4 bases, leaving 15 bases between them. CDR3 length: 16 residues. The CDR3 spells CASSLWGGKFNEKLFF. DNA of the CDR3: TGTGCCAGCAGTTTGTGGGGGGGAAAATTTAATGAAAAACTGTTTTTT.

J is TRBJ1-1 and V is TRBV11-2; D remains unclear. The germline gives CDR1 SGHAT, CDR2 FQNNGV. The CDR3 is 13 residues long. The V end lost 5 bases, the J end lost 2 bases, and 9 bases lay between the germline ends. The CDR3 bases are TGTGCCAGCAGCCTCGGGGTTAACACTGAAGCTTTCTTT. Protein product: CASSLGVNTEAFF.

This clone has a handful of counts. CDR3 in DNA: TGTGCCTGGAGCTGGACGAACACTGAAGCTTTCTTT. Protein: CAWSWTNTEAFF. The J gene is TRBJ1-1, the V gene TRBV30; no firm D call. The CDR3 extends over 12 amino acids. Trimming stripped 3 bases from V and 1 base from J, with 6 bases between. Germline loops: CDR1 GTSNPN, CDR2 SVGIG (reference sequence).

This clone was detected a few times. This chain uses TRBV28 with TRBJ1-5; tentative D call: TRBD1 (6 bases). This CDR3 has 13 residues. The germline V gene has CDR1 MDHEN and CDR2 SYDVKM. V lost 3 bases, J lost 6 bases, and 9 bases lay in between. The CDR3 sequence is CASSLRGTQPQHF. CDR3 coding DNA: TGTGCCAGCAGTTTGAGGGGGACTCAGCCCCAGCATTTT.

The rearrangement links TRBV4-3 to TRBJ1-2; 7 bases match TRBD1. The J segment lost 2 bases and the V segment lost 3 bases, leaving 0 bases of the junction unmatched. The germline gives CDR1 LGHNA, CDR2 YSLEER. The CDR3 contains 13 residues. This CDR3 reads CASSQGQNYGYTF. The CDR3 DNA reads TGCGCCAGCAGCCAGGGACAGAACTATGGCTACACCTTC.

The chain employs TRBV9 and TRBJ1-1, with 9 bases aligning to TRBD1. The ends lost 0 bases at V and 1 base at J; junction bases unmatched: 4. There are 16 residues in the CDR3. CDR1 and CDR2 (germline): SGDLS, YYNGEE. The CDR3 region has the DNA TGTGCCAGCAGCGTAGGAGGGACAGGGAGGAACACTGAAGCTTTCTTT. It specifies CASSVGGTGRNTEAFF.

This chain joins TRBV2 and TRBJ2-1, with TRBD2 identical over 15 bases. The germline V gene has CDR1 SNHLY and CDR2 FYNNEI. V was clipped by 8 bases and J by 7 bases; unmatched bases: 18. The CDR3 consists of 19 residues. CDR3 DNA: TGTGCCAGCGGGGGCCCGGGACTAGCGGGAGGCCGGTTGGGGAATGAGCAGTTCTTC. It encodes CASGGPGLAGGRLGNEQFF.

The chain carries TRBV2 and TRBJ2-3, with TRBD2 identical over 9 bases. The CDR3 has 15 residues. The V and J ends lost 1 base and 5 bases, in that order; junction bases with no gene match: 4. Germline loops: CDR1 SNHLY, CDR2 FYNNEI. The CDR3 DNA sequence: TGTGCCAGCAGTGAAGGCGCGGGGGGGCGAGATACGCAGTATTTT. Amino acids: CASSEGAGGRDTQYF.

This chain's CDR3 is CASSFQNYEQYF. The CDR3 bases are TGTGCCAGCAGTTTCCAAAACTACGAGCAGTACTTC. J is TRBJ2-7 and V is TRBV28; D is ambiguous. The V end lost 3 bases, the J end lost 3 bases, and 6 bases lay between the germline ends. Per the germline V gene, CDR1 is MDHEN and CDR2 is SYDVKM. CDR3 length equals 12 residues.

V usage is TRBV6-1 and J usage is TRBJ1-3; the D is unclear. The V end lost 4 bases, the J end lost 0 bases, and 10 bases lay between the germline ends. This CDR3 comprises 15 residues. Germline lookup yields CDR1 MNHNS and CDR2 SASEGT. In DNA form, the CDR3 reads TGTGCCAGCAGTGGCCCAATGGACTCTGGAAACACCATATATTTT. It is translated as CASSGPMDSGNTIYF.

A single count supports this clone. This chain uses TRBV7-3 with TRBJ1-1, with D hard to call. The germline CDR1 and CDR2 sequences are SGHTA and FQGTGA. V gave up 2 bases and J gave up 5 bases, with 12 bases separating them. This CDR3 region has 14 residues. CDR3 protein: CASSLERVRTEAFF. The CDR3 DNA is TGTGCCAGCAGCTTAGAGAGGGTCCGAACTGAAGCTTTCTTT.

The chain carries TRBV10-3 and TRBJ2-5, with a possible D match to TRBD2 (6 bases). This CDR3 comprises 13 residues. From germline, CDR1 is ENHRY and CDR2 SYGVKD. Between the trimmed V and J ends, which lost 8 bases and 6 bases, there was a span of 16 bases. This CDR3 is CAIGELALKTQYF. DNA of the CDR3: TGTGCCATCGGCGAACTAGCTTTGAAGACCCAGTACTTC.

The V and J genes are TRBV13 and TRBJ2-3; D gene unclear. Between the trimmed V and J ends, which lost 5 bases and 1 base, there was a span of 13 bases. There are 15 residues in the CDR3. CDR1 and CDR2 from the germline V gene are PRHDT and FYEKMQ (reference sequence). Here the CDR3 DNA reads TGTGCCAGCAGCCCCGGACCAAGGCGCACAGATACGCAGTATTTT. Its translation is CASSPGPRRTDTQYF. Full variable domain (missing parts from reference TRBV13 and TRBJ2-3): AAGVIQSPRHLIKEKRETATLKCYPIPRHDTVYWYQQGPGQDPQFLISFYEKMQSDKGSIPDRFSAQQFSDYHSELNMSSLELGDSALYFCASSPGPRRTDTQYFGPGTRLTVL.

This clone was recorded a few times. This chain connects TRBV18 to TRBJ1-5; D is perhaps TRBD1 (5 bases). V shed 3 bases and J shed 0 bases, with 12 bases lying between them. In germline, CDR1 is KGHSH, CDR2 LQKENI. This CDR3 spans 16 amino acids. The CDR3 spells CASSPRGGNSNQPQHF. CDR3 nucleotides: TGTGCCAGCTCACCCCGGGGGGGGAATAGCAATCAGCCCCAGCATTTT.

The rearrangement links TRBV29-1 to TRBJ2-1, with 7 bases lining up with TRBD2. Germline loops: CDR1 SQVTM, CDR2 ANQGSEA. CDR3 length: 16 amino acids. The V segment lost 0 bases and the J segment 1 base; nucleotides outside the gene matches: 6. The CDR3 loop reads CSVEDPGRGSYNEQFF. The CDR3 region has the DNA TGCAGCGTTGAAGATCCAGGGAGGGGATCCTACAATGAGCAGTTCTTC.

The chain employs TRBV2 and TRBJ1-4; TRBD1 matches 8 bases. Looked up from germline, CDR1 is SNHLY and CDR2 is FYNNEI. The V and J ends lost 5 bases and 1 base, in that order; junction bases with no gene match: 3. CDR3 length: 15 amino acids. CDR3 sequence: CASSFTGGTNEKLFF. As DNA, the CDR3 is TGTGCCAGCAGTTTTACAGGGGGAACTAATGAAAAACTGTTTTTT. The variable domain in full, with the rest retrieved from reference TRBV2 and TRBJ1-4, is EPEVTQTPSHQVTQMGQEVILRCVPISNHLYFYWYRQILGQKVEFLVSFYNNEISEKSEIFDDQFSVERPDGSNFTLKIRSTKLEDSAMYFCASSFTGGTNEKLFFGSGTQLSVL.